This TCR beta chain was sequenced for a study of CD8 T cells in Susac syndrome. V was shortened by 3 bases and J by 11 bases, with 5 bases between the two germline ends. This CDR3 region has 11 residues. Looked up from germline, CDR1 is SNHLY and CDR2 is FYNNEI. A quantity of roughly 0.5 to 1 ug RNA underwent reverse transcription using random hexamers. TCRdb processed the immunoSEQ multiplex PCR reads anew with MiXCR; each CDR3 protein has one entry. The table lists about 190,000 distinct CDR3 sequences, about 93% of them singletons. V is TRBV2 and J is TRBJ1-6; D uncertain. The sequenced material came from CD4+ T cells from PBMCs. This TCR derives from a human donor in good health. The CDR3 spells CASSESTPLHF. The CDR3 DNA reads TGTGCCAGCAGTGAGAGTACACCCCTCCACTTT.